This TCR beta chain comes out of a study of T cell changes during pregnancy in multiple sclerosis (dated by TCRdb to 2018 to 2020). Context from the whole study: Changes in the T cell repertoire over the course of pregnancy were examined in this study in women with multiple sclerosis.

Libraries were made using the immunoSEQ multiplex PCR assay. TCRdb re-hosts the immuneACCESS table, in-frame sequences only. Its copies lack some clones; in the studies checked, an unresolved V gene accounts for under half of them, and the cause for the rest is not known. Here the sample has about 41,000 clones; around nine tenths occur a single time. 6.5% to 9% of the sample comes from the top ten. Concerning this clone itself: The target of this receptor is not known. No qualities accompany the bases; no much larger clone lies one base away.

This specimen consisted of CD8+ T cells from peripheral blood mononuclear cells, obtained in the third trimester of pregnancy. This TCR was recovered from a female donor with multiple sclerosis, enrolled in a pregnancy study.

DNA sequence: TGTGCCAGCAGTTTACCCGGACACCCTTCCGGAAATGAGCAGTTCTTC. Its protein reads: CASSLPGHPSGNEQFF. Recombination linked TRBV27 to TRBJ2-1; a tentative D match to TRBD1 spans 5 bases. The CDR3 sequence holds 16 residues, the cysteine and phenylalanine included. The entry retains the CDR3 DNA only, 48 bases that are in frame from base 1. CDR1 and CDR2, looked up from the germline V gene (reference sequence), are MNHEY and SMNVEV. V sheds 2 bases and J sheds 7 bases, leaving 18 bases between their ends.